The TCR beta chain under discussion was sequenced for a study of vaccination effects on CD4 cells after COVID-19. Subsequent to a culture period of 10 days, CD4+ T cells were isolated. Vaccine recipients lacked prior SARS-CoV-2 infection and had negative nucleocapsid antibodies. Days 3 and 7 were when half the medium was replaced with IL-2 medium. CDR3 length: 16 residues. CDR1 and CDR2 from the germline V gene are SGHDN and FVKESK. V lost 4 bases, J lost 9 bases, and 14 bases stayed unmatched. The data were produced by immunoSEQ multiplex PCR, yet TCRdb's version contains in-frame clones alone and is incomplete. The table has 45,000 to 50,000 clones, about 67% seen once. Findings and limits, study-wide: Common cold coronavirus cross-reactivity was shown by only 1 of 255 vaccine-induced clones in healthy vaccinees.

This clone was observed a handful of times. Its matching antigen is unknown. The chain recombines TRBV14 with TRBJ2-1; 8 bases are a match to TRBD2. This receptor was identified in a human donor who received a COVID-19 vaccine. The sample here was CD4+ T cells from PBMCs cultured without peptide, taken before COVID-19 vaccination. For the CDR3, the DNA is TGTGCCAGCAGCCCGAGGGGACTAGTTGGATCTGGTGAGCAGTTCTTC. It is translated as CASSPRGLVGSGEQFF.